The T cell receptor beta chain described here comes from a study of human T cells and chemical hapten exposure. Study as a whole: Donors were sensitized with 2% DPC on the upper inner arm.

The CDR3 sequence is 14 residues long. The germline CDR1 and CDR2 sequences are KGHDR and SFDVKD. The V and J ends lost 9 bases and 5 bases, in that order; junction bases with no gene match: 8. The library tagged individual cDNA molecules with unique molecular identifiers. MiXCR was run by TCRdb on the RACE reads, yielding one entry per CDR3 protein. The sample lists 95,000 to 150,000 distinct CDR3 sequences, about 13% occurring once. Described time point: patch test 1, 2 weeks after DPC sensitization. Indicated treatment: therapeutic diphenylcyclopropenone sensitization with weekly scalp DPC. This sample comprised whole blood, obtained in connection with sensitization to the hapten diphenylcyclopropenone (DPC). The J gene is TRBJ2-1, the V gene TRBV24-1; 8 bases line up with TRBD1. This sequence was found in a young man with alopecia areata. Some clones in this sample may be carry-over from other donors' samples. CDR3 loop: CATLSGQGDNEQFF. CDR3 DNA sequence: TGTGCCACCCTCTCCGGACAGGGAGACAATGAGCAGTTCTTC.